This TCR beta chain stems from a study of shared clonotypes between healthy human individuals. CD4+ cells underwent separation, giving CD45RA+ naive and CD45RA-negative memory subsets. Germline assignment: CDR1 MDHEN and CDR2 SYDVKM. Trimming took 4 bases from V and 2 from J, leaving 14 bases between them. The CDR3 is made up of 15 amino acids. The protocol was immunoSEQ multiplex PCR, while the TCRdb copy is restricted to in-frame clones and leaves out a portion. The sample carries 2,500,000 or so clones, about 90% recorded once. The study's findings and limits: Between a handful of donors, naive CD4 clonotypes were shared at a level of roughly 5.5%.

Remarks on this clone: As yet, its antigen is unknown.

The V call is TRBV28, the J call TRBJ1-2; TRBD1 might be the D (5 bases). Input material: naive CD4+ T cells from PBMCs. Subset indicated: CD45RA+ positively selected. The origin of this receptor is a man aged 18 to 29 in good health. Some clones in this sample may be carry-over from other donors' samples. The CDR3 spells CASSYGPGRNYGYTF. The CDR3 region has the DNA TGTGCCAGCAGTTATGGTCCGGGACGGAACTATGGCTACACCTTC.